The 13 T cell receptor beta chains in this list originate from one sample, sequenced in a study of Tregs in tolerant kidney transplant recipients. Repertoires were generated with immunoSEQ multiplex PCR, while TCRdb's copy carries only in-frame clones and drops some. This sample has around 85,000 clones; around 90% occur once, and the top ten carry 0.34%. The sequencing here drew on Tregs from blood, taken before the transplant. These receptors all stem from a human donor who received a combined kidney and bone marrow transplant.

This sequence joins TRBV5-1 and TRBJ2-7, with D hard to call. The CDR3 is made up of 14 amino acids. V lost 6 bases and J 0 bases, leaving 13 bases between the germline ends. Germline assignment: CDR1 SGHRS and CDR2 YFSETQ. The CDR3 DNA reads TGCGCCAGCAAGGTCAGTGTGGCCTCCTACGAGCAGTACTTC. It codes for CASKVSVASYEQYF.

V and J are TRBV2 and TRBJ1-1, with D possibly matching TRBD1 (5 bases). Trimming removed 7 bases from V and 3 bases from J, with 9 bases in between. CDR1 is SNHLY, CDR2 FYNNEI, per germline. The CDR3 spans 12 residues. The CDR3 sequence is CASTWGDTEAFF. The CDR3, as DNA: TGTGCCAGCACGTGGGGGGACACTGAAGCTTTCTTT.

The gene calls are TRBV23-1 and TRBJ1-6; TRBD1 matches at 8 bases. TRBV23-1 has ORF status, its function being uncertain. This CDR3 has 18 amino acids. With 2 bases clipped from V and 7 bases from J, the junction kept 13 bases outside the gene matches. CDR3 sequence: CASSQASQVQGENSPLHF. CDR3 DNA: TGCGCCAGCAGTCAAGCAAGCCAGGTACAGGGGGAAAATTCACCCCTCCACTTT.

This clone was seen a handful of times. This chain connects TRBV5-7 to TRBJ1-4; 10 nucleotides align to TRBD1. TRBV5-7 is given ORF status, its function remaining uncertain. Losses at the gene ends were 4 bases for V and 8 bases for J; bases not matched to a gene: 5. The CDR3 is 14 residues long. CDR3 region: CASSLGQGTEKLFF. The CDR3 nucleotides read TGTGCCAGCAGCCTGGGACAGGGGACGGAAAAACTGTTTTTT.

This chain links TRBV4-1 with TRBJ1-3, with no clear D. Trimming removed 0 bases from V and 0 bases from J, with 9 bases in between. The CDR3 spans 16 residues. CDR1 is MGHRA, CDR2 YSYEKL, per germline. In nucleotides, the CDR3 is TGCGCCAGCAGCCAAGATGAACGGTACTCTGGAAACACCATATATTTT. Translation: CASSQDERYSGNTIYF.

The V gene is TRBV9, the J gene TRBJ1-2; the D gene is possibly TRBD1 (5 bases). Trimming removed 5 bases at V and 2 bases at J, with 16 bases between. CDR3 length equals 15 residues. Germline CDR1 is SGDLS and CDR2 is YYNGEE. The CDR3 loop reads CASRDSPGGNYGYTF. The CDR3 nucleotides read TGTGCCAGCAGAGACTCCCCCGGGGGAAACTATGGCTACACCTTC.

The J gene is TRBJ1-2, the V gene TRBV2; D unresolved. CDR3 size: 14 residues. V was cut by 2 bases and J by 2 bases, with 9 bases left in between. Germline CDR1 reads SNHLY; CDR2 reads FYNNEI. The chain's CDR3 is CASSELEQNYGYTF. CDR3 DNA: TGTGCCAGCAGTGAATTAGAACAAAACTATGGCTACACCTTC.

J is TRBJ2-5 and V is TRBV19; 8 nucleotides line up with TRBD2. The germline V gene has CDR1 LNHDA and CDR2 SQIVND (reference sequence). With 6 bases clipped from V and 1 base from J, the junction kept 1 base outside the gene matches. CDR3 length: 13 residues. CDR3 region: CASRLAGQETQYF. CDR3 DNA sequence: TGTGCCAGTAGGCTAGCGGGCCAAGAGACCCAGTACTTC.

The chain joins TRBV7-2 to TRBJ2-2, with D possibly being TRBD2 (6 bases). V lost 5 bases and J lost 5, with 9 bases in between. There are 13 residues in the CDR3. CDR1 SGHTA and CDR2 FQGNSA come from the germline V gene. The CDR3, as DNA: TGTGCCAGCAGCCGACGGGAGACCGGGGAGCTGTTTTTT. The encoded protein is CASSRRETGELFF.

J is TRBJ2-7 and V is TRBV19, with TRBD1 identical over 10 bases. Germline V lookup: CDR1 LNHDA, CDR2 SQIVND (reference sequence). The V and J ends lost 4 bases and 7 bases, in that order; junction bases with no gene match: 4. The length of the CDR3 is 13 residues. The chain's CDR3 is CASSRQGAGEQYF. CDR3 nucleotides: TGTGCCAGTAGTAGACAGGGGGCGGGTGAGCAGTACTTC.

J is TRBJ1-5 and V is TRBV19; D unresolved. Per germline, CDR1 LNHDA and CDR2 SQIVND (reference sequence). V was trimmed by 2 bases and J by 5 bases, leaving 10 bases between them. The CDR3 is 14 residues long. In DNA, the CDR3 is TGTGCCAGTAGTATACGCGTAGTGGATCAGCCCCAGCATTTT. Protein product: CASSIRVVDQPQHF.

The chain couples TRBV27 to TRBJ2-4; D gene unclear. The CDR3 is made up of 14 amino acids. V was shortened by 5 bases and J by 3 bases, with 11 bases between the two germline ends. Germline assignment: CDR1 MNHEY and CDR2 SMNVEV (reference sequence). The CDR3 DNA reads TGTGCCAGCAGTCCAATCGGCAGCAAAAACATTCAGTACTTC. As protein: CASSPIGSKNIQYF.

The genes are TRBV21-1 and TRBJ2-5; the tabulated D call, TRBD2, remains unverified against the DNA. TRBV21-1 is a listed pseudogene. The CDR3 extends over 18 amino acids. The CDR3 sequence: CASSKARGERGALKTQYF. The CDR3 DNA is TGTGCCAGCAGCAAAGCAAGGGGAGAGCGGGGTGCCTTGAAGACCCAGTACTTC.